A selection of T cell receptor beta chains follows, all from one sample in a study of CD8 T cells in Susac syndrome. TCRdb analysed the immunoSEQ multiplex PCR reads with MiXCR anew, one entry per CDR3 protein. This sample has 50,000 to 55,000 distinct CDR3 sequences, with roughly 94% found just once. Sequences were obtained from CD8+ T cells from PBMCs. These receptors were collected from a human donor with Susac syndrome. Each CDR3 is given with its conserved first and last residue. D genes are given only for firm matches. Size tells how often a clone was seen (once, few, many) or the class of an expanded clone, and some rows leave it out.

abundance	v_gene	j_gene	d_gene	CDR3aa	CDR3nt
once	TRBV6-5	TRBJ2-3	TRBD2	CASSYSLAGGRGDTQYF	TGTGCCAGCAGTTACTCTCTAGCGGGGGGGCGGGGAGATACGCAGTATTTT
-	TRBV29-1	TRBJ1-2	-	CSVDGDNYGYTF	TGCAGCGTTGACGGGGACAACTATGGCTACACCTTC
-	TRBV9	TRBJ1-1	-	CASSVVPGNTEAFF	TGTGCCAGCAGCGTAGTTCCAGGGAACACTGAAGCTTTCTTT
-	TRBV12-3/TRBV12-4	TRBJ1-1	-	CASSSGIGVNTEAFF	TGTGCCAGCAGTTCGGGGATCGGGGTGAACACTGAAGCTTTCTTT
-	TRBV13	TRBJ2-1	-	CASSLVGTSYNEQFF	TGTGCCAGCAGCTTAGTAGGGACATCCTACAATGAGCAGTTCTTC
-	TRBV30	TRBJ1-3	-	CAWSGGTPRNSGNTIYF	TGTGCCTGGAGTGGAGGGACACCCCGAAACTCTGGAAACACCATATATTTT
-	TRBV7-9	TRBJ1-2	-	CASSLGSEEGYTF	TGTGCCAGCAGCTTAGGCTCCGAGGAGGGCTACACCTTC
-	TRBV13	TRBJ2-7	TRBD2	CASSSAGLGVEQYF	TGTGCCAGCAGCTCAGCGGGACTAGGGGTCGAGCAGTACTTC
-	TRBV7-3	TRBJ2-1	-	CASSSIGNEQFF	TGTGCCAGCAGCTCCATAGGTAATGAGCAGTTCTTC
-	TRBV19	TRBJ2-7	TRBD2	CASSILGLAYEQYF	TGTGCCAGTAGTATACTAGGACTAGCCTACGAGCAGTACTTC
-	TRBV12-3/TRBV12-4	TRBJ1-2	-	CASSFYGSDFLIDYTF	TGTGCCAGCAGTTTCTACGGCAGCGACTTTCTGATTGACTACACCTTC
-	TRBV9	TRBJ1-2	TRBD1	CASSVAGQGAKGYTF	TGTGCCAGCAGCGTAGCGGGACAGGGGGCGAAGGGCTACACCTTC
-	TRBV7-6	TRBJ2-5	TRBD2	CASSVWGGRNQETQYF	TGTGCCAGCAGCGTCTGGGGAGGGAGGAACCAAGAGACCCAGTACTTC
once	TRBV6-1	TRBJ2-2	TRBD2	CASSKDSGGKFGELFF	TGTGCCAGCAGTAAAGATAGCGGGGGGAAGTTCGGGGAGCTGTTTTTT
-	TRBV2	TRBJ1-2	-	CASMGGQGYGYTF	TGTGCCAGCATGGGCGGTCAGGGTTATGGCTACACCTTC
-	TRBV12-3/TRBV12-4	TRBJ2-1	TRBD1	CASSFHRDRPRAF	TGTGCCAGCAGTTTCCACCGGGACAGGCCCCGCGCGTTC
-	TRBV5-6	TRBJ1-1	-	CASSSRAENTEAFF	TGTGCCAGCAGCTCCCGGGCCGAGAACACTGAAGCTTTCTTT
-	TRBV27	TRBJ2-5	TRBD1	CASSRDRETQYF	TGTGCCAGCAGCCGGGACAGAGAGACCCAGTACTTC
-	TRBV9	TRBJ2-1	TRBD2	CASSVSGLASYNEQFF	TGTGCCAGCAGCGTCTCGGGACTAGCGAGTTACAATGAGCAGTTCTTC
-	TRBV12-3/TRBV12-4	TRBJ1-6	-	CASSPGPLNSPLHF	TGTGCCAGCAGCCCAGGGCCTTTAAATTCACCCCTCCACTTT
-	TRBV9	TRBJ1-5	TRBD1	CASSPHRGHQPQHF	TGTGCCAGCAGCCCCCACAGGGGGCATCAGCCCCAGCATTTT
-	TRBV5-6	TRBJ2-3	-	CASSAPGTSTDTQYF	TGTGCCAGCAGCGCGCCCGGGACTAGCACAGATACGCAGTATTTT
-	TRBV29-1	TRBJ2-5	-	CSVEAPGETQYF	TGCAGCGTTGAAGCGCCAGGAGAGACCCAGTACTTC
-	TRBV15	TRBJ2-7	TRBD2	CATREASSYEQYF	TGTGCCACCCGGGAGGCGAGCTCCTACGAGCAGTACTTC